A selection of T cell receptor beta chains follows, all from one sample in a study of T cells after yellow fever vaccination. MiXCR, applied by TCRdb to the 5' RACE reads, yields one record per CDR3 protein. The data show approximately 550,000 distinct CDR3 sequences, with approximately 12% seen just once and over 12% held by the top ten. The sequencing here drew on PBMCs, taken on the day of the yellow fever booster vaccination. The receptors here all came from a man aged 25-40 years who received the YFV17D yellow fever vaccine. Both conserved end residues are part of each CDR3. D genes are given only for firm matches. The listing skips clone size in some rows; elsewhere it reads once, few, many or a size class.

CDR3 DNA	CDR3 protein	clone size	V gene	J gene	D gene
TGTGCCAGCAGCGAACAGGGACAGCAGTTCTTC	CASSEQGQQFF	.	TRBV3-1	TRBJ2-1	.
TGTGCCAGCAGCTTAACGAGGGAGGATGAGCAGTTCTTC	CASSLTREDEQFF	.	TRBV7-3	TRBJ2-1	.
TGTGCCAGCAGCTTGGGTCAGAGCCTACAGTACTTC	CASSLGQSLQYF	.	TRBV5-4	TRBJ2-7	.
TGTGCCACTTCAGTGACCAACTACGAGCAGTACTTC	CATSVTNYEQYF	.	TRBV24-1	TRBJ2-7	.
TGTGCCAGCAGTTTAGGGCCCGGGTCTATGGATGAGCAGTTCTTC	CASSLGPGSMDEQFF	.	TRBV28	TRBJ2-1	.
TGTGCCAGCAACCTGGACAATTCACCCCTCCACTTT	CASNLDNSPLHF	few	TRBV7-9	TRBJ1-6	.
TGTGCCAGCTCACCACCGTTAGAGCTCACTTCTGCGGGAGGCTACACCTTC	CASSPPLELTSAGGYTF	many	TRBV18	TRBJ1-2	.
TGTGCCAGTCCCCCTTTAGGCGACAGGCCGAACACCGGGGAGCTGTTTTTT	CASPPLGDRPNTGELFF	few	TRBV12-3/TRBV12-4	TRBJ2-2	.
TGCAGTGCTAGGTGGAGTCCTTACAATGAGCAGTTCTTC	CSARWSPYNEQFF	.	TRBV20-1	TRBJ2-1	.
TGTGCCAGCAGCTTAATGCTCTCTGGGGCCAACGTCCTGACTTTC	CASSLMLSGANVLTF	many	TRBV7-3	TRBJ2-6	.
TGCAGTGCAAACCGGGCCAGAGGCGTTTATGAGCAGTTCTTC	CSANRARGVYEQFF	.	TRBV20-1	TRBJ2-1	.
TGTGCCAGCAGCTTAGAAGGACTAGGGGGGGGGCGGCAGTTCTTC	CASSLEGLGGGRQFF	few	TRBV7-2	TRBJ2-1	.
TGCAGTGCTAGAACGGGGTATGGCACTGAAGCTTTCTTT	CSARTGYGTEAFF	.	TRBV20-1	TRBJ1-1	.
TGTGCCAGCAGCTCCAATGTAGGGAGAAACACAGATACGCAGTATTTT	CASSSNVGRNTDTQYF	many	TRBV7-8	TRBJ2-3	.
TGTGCCAGCAGCTTAAATCCCGGGCCGAACATTCAGTACTTC	CASSLNPGPNIQYF	.	TRBV7-2	TRBJ2-4	.
TGTGCCAGCAGCTTGGAAGGGTGGACAGTCGATGAGCAGTTCTTC	CASSLEGWTVDEQFF	.	TRBV5-8	TRBJ2-1	.
TGCGCCAGCAGCGGACTATTCGGACAGGGCCGAGGGGATGAGCAGTTCTTC	CASSGLFGQGRGDEQFF	.	TRBV5-1	TRBJ2-1	TRBD1
TGTGCCAGCAGCTCGACAGGGGGCTCCACAACTAATGAAAAACTGTTTTTT	CASSSTGGSTTNEKLFF	.	TRBV9	TRBJ1-4	TRBD1
TGTGCCAGCAACCCCGCCGGGACTAACACAGATACGCAGTATTTT	CASNPAGTNTDTQYF	.	TRBV7-2	TRBJ2-3	TRBD2
TGTGCCAGCAGTTTAGGGACGATGAATTATTCACCCCTCCACTTT	CASSLGTMNYSPLHF	.	TRBV12-3/TRBV12-4	TRBJ1-6	.
TGTGCCAGCAGCCCCCGACTAGCGGGAGAAACTGAGCAGTTCTTC	CASSPRLAGETEQFF	many	TRBV11-2	TRBJ2-1	TRBD2
TGCGCCAGCAGCTTGGCGCGGGACAACTTACGAGTGGAGCAGTACTTC	CASSLARDNLRVEQYF	few	TRBV5-1	TRBJ2-7	.
TGTGCCAGCAGTTTGACTAACCAATACAATGAGCAGTTCTTC	CASSLTNQYNEQFF	.	TRBV2	TRBJ2-1	.
TGTGCCACCAGCAGAGGACTAGCGGGCCTCACAGATACGCAGTATTTT	CATSRGLAGLTDTQYF	.	TRBV15	TRBJ2-3	TRBD2